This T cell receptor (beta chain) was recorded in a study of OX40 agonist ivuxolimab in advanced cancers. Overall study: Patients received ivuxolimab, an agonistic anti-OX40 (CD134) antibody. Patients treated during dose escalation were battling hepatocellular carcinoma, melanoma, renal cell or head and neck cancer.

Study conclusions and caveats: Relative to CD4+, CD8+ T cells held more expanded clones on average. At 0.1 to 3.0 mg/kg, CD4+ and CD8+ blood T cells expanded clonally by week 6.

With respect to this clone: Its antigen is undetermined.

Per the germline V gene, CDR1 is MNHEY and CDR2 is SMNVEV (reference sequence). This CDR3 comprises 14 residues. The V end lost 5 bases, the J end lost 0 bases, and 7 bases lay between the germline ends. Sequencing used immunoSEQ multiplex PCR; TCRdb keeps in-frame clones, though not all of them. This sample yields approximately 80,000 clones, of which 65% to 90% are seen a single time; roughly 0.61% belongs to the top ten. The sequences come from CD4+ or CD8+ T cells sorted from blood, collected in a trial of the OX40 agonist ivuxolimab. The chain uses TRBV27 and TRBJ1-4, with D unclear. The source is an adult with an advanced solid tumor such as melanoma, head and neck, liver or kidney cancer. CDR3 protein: CASSIDATNEKLFF. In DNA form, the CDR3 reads TGTGCCAGCAGTATCGATGCAACTAATGAAAAACTGTTTTTT.